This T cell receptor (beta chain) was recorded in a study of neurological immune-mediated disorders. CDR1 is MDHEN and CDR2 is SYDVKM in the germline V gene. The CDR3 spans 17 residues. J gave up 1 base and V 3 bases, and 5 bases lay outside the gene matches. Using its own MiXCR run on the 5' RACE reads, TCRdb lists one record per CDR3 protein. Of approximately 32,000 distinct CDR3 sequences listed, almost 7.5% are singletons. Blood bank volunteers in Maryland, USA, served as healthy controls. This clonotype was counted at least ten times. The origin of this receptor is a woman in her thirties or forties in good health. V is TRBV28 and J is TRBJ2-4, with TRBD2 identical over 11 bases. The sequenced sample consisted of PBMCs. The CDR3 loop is CASSFTSSGGAKNIQYF. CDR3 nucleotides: TGTGCCAGCAGTTTTACTTCTAGCGGGGGGGCCAAAAACATTCAGTACTTC.